The 13 T cell receptor beta chains reported below all come from one sample, sequenced in a study of T cell changes during pregnancy in multiple sclerosis. The data were produced by immunoSEQ multiplex PCR, yet TCRdb's version contains in-frame clones alone and is incomplete. The data show under 55,000 clones, around 94% seen once. Specimen: CD4+ T cells from peripheral blood mononuclear cells, collected in the third trimester of pregnancy. The receptors originated from a female donor with multiple sclerosis, enrolled in a pregnancy study.

This rearrangement joins TRBV7-9 to TRBJ2-5, with 7 positions matching TRBD2. CDR1 is SEHNR, CDR2 FQNEAQ, per germline (reference sequence). The CDR3 loop spans 15 amino acids. After removal of 1 base from V and 1 base from J, the junction contained 3 bases not matched to a gene. The CDR3 DNA is TGTGCCAGCAGCTTAGGCGGGAGCCTCCAAGAGACCCAGTACTTC. This sequence encodes CASSLGGSLQETQYF.

CDR3 bases: TGCGCCAGCGGGAGATCCTCGGGGTTGGAGACCCAGTACTTC. It encodes CASGRSSGLETQYF. This chain uses TRBV5-1 with TRBJ2-5, with a weak D call TRBD2 (5 bases). The CDR3 totals 14 residues. The V end was cut by 7 bases, the J end by 5 bases, with 18 bases between. In germline, CDR1 is SGHRS, CDR2 YFSETQ. The complete variable domain, with remaining parts taken from reference TRBV5-1 and TRBJ2-5, reads KAGVTQTPRYLIKTRGQQVTLSCSPISGHRSVSWYQQTPGQGLQFLFEYFSETQRNKGNFPGRFSGRQFSNSRSEMNVSTLELGDSALYLCASGRSSGLETQYFGPGTRLLVL.

The chain is built from TRBV4-3 and TRBJ2-1; possibly TRBD2 for D (6 bases). CDR1 and CDR2 from the germline V gene are LGHNA and YSLEER. V was pared by 1 base and J by 9 bases, with 19 bases between. The CDR3 has 16 amino acids. CDR3 nucleotides: TGCGCCAGCAGCCAAGGTAGGAGGGTGTCCCAATCTGAGCAGTTCTTC. Translating it yields CASSQGRRVSQSEQFF.

The chain links TRBV2 to TRBJ1-5, with 10 bases aligning to TRBD1. From germline, CDR1 is SNHLY and CDR2 FYNNEI. With V trimmed by 6 bases and J by 7 bases, 3 bases remained unmatched. The CDR3 has 13 amino acids. The CDR3 region is CASRGQGKQPQHF. The CDR3 nucleotides read TGTGCCAGCAGGGGACAGGGGAAGCAGCCCCAGCATTTT.

The chain employs TRBV4-3 and TRBJ1-5; TRBD1 might be the D (6 bases). CDR3 length equals 15 residues. Germline CDR1 LGHNA, CDR2 YSLEER. Trimming removed 0 bases at V and 6 bases at J, with 12 bases between. The CDR3 nucleotides read TGCGCCAGCAGCCAAGAACAGGGATATGGTCAGCCCCAGCATTTT. It encodes CASSQEQGYGQPQHF.

The chain links TRBV9 to TRBJ2-3; D is unclear. The germline V gene encodes CDR1 SGDLS and CDR2 YYNGEE. V dropped 1 base and J dropped 4 bases, with 4 bases sitting between them. The CDR3 is 12 residues long. CDR3 coding DNA: TGTGCCAGCAGCGTACAGGCAGATACGCAGTATTTT. This codes for CASSVQADTQYF.

The V gene is TRBV11-3, the J gene TRBJ2-2; tentatively, D is TRBD1 (6 bases). CDR1 and CDR2 (germline): SGHNT, YENEEA. Trimming removed 5 bases at V and 4 bases at J, with 23 bases between. This CDR3 is 18 amino acids long. CDR3 nucleotide sequence: TGTGCCAGCAGCCGTAAGCTCAGGGGCGGTTTATTCACCGGGGAGCTGTTTTTT. Amino acid sequence: CASSRKLRGGLFTGELFF.

The V and J genes are TRBV27 and TRBJ1-5; TRBD1 agrees at 10 bases. This CDR3 is 14 amino acids long. Trimming cost V 5 bases and J 4 bases; bases outside gene matches: 2. Germline values: CDR1 MNHEY, CDR2 SMNVEV (reference sequence). The CDR3 DNA reads as TGTGCCAGCAGTGGACAGGGGGTAAATCAGCCCCAGCATTTT. Translation: CASSGQGVNQPQHF.

The chain is built from TRBV7-2 and TRBJ2-3, with TRBD2 identical over 10 bases. CDR3 length: 18 residues. CDR1 is SGHTA, CDR2 FQGNSA, per germline. The V and J ends lost 1 base and 3 bases, in that order; junction bases with no gene match: 10. The CDR3 here is CASSLGALAGAGTDTQYF. The CDR3 DNA reads as TGTGCCAGCAGCTTAGGGGCTCTAGCGGGAGCGGGTACAGATACGCAGTATTTT.

The sample holds one count of this clone. J is TRBJ2-3 and V is TRBV29-1; 9 bases line up with TRBD2. Per germline, CDR1 SQVTM and CDR2 ANQGSEA. The CDR3 loop spans 14 amino acids. V lost 3 bases, J lost 5 bases, and 6 bases stayed unmatched. The CDR3 sequence: CSVDGAGGGDTQYF. The CDR3 DNA follows: TGCAGCGTTGATGGGGCGGGAGGGGGAGATACGCAGTATTTT.

The J gene is TRBJ1-1, the V gene TRBV11-2; 11 nucleotides line up with TRBD1. After removal of 3 bases from V and 3 bases from J, the junction contained 12 bases not matched to a gene. The CDR3 is 18 amino acids. Germline assignment: CDR1 SGHAT and CDR2 FQNNGV. The CDR3 DNA follows: TGTGCCAGCAGCTTCCCCTCGGGACAGGGGGTAGGGGACACTGAAGCTTTCTTT. This sequence encodes CASSFPSGQGVGDTEAFF.

The chain has TRBV7-6 and TRBJ1-1, with 8 nucleotides matching TRBD1. V shed 1 base and J 2 bases; nucleotides not matched to a gene: 6. The CDR3 totals 16 residues. CDR1 and CDR2 (germline): SGHVS, FNYEAQ. CDR3 protein: CASSLGTGLGNTEAFF. In DNA form, the CDR3 reads TGTGCCAGCAGCTTAGGGACAGGGCTGGGTAACACTGAAGCTTTCTTT.

Written as DNA, the CDR3 is TGCGCCAGCAGCTTGGGCCTAGCGGGGGTGGGAGATACGCAGTATTTT. Protein sequence: CASSLGLAGVGDTQYF. The gene calls are TRBV5-1 and TRBJ2-3, with TRBD2 identical over 10 bases. Germline CDR1 and CDR2: SGHRS and YFSETQ. CDR3 length: 16 residues. Losses at the gene ends were 0 bases for V and 5 bases for J; bases not matched to a gene: 6. The full variable domain, completed using reference TRBV5-1 and TRBJ2-3, is KAGVTQTPRYLIKTRGQQVTLSCSPISGHRSVSWYQQTPGQGLQFLFEYFSETQRNKGNFPGRFSGRQFSNSRSEMNVSTLELGDSALYLCASSLGLAGVGDTQYFGPGTRLTVL.